The clone carrying this T cell receptor (beta chain) was picked up a small number of times. The sample originates from a study of cytomegalovirus exposure and HLA in healthy donors. About the study: Early released data had roughly 81 million unique TCRs, all coming from HLA-typed donors.

The germline V gene has CDR1 SQVTM and CDR2 ANQGSEA. The CDR3 contains 14 residues. V was cut by 0 bases and J by 5 bases, with 13 bases left in between. It was with 60 Vbeta and 13 Jbeta primers that the PCR ran. Clones were read by immunoSEQ multiplex PCR, and TCRdb kept only the in-frame ones, dropping some. This sample has under 120,000 clones, with 60% to 80% found just once. Sequences were obtained from PBMCs. The clonotype originates from a man over 45 in good health and CMV-seropositive. J is TRBJ1-2 and V is TRBV29-1; a weak D match, TRBD1 (5 bases). CDR3 coding DNA: TGCAGCGTTGAAGATCCGGTCAGGGTTTATGGCTACACCTTC. Translated: CSVEDPVRVYGYTF. Filled out from reference TRBV29-1 and TRBJ1-2, the complete variable domain reads SAVISQKPSRDICQRGTSLTIQCQVDSQVTMMFWYRQQPGQSLTLIATANQGSEATYESGFVIDKFPISRPNLTFSTLTVSNMSPEDSSIYLCSVEDPVRVYGYTFGSGTRLTVV.